Listed here are 9 T cell receptor beta chains from one sample, sequenced in a study of blood T cell repertoires in COVID-19. The protocol was immunoSEQ multiplex PCR, while the TCRdb copy is restricted to in-frame clones and leaves out a portion. Of 150,000 to 200,000 clones listed, about 85% are singletons. The sample taken for sequencing was PBMCs or T cells enriched from blood (not recorded which). These receptors originate from a woman in her forties or fifties who had recovered from COVID-19.

CDR3 residues: CASSGLQGYEQYF. The CDR3, as DNA: TGCGCCAGCAGCGGGTTACAGGGCTACGAGCAGTACTTC. The rearrangement links TRBV5-1 to TRBJ2-7, with a weak D call TRBD1 (6 bases). CDR3 length equals 13 residues. Trimming shortened V by 4 bases and J by 3 bases, and 11 bases separated the two germline ends. Germline V gene lookup returns CDR1 SGHRS and CDR2 YFSETQ. Full variable domain (outside the CDR3, taken from reference TRBV5-1 and TRBJ2-7): KAGVTQTPRYLIKTRGQQVTLSCSPISGHRSVSWYQQTPGQGLQFLFEYFSETQRNKGNFPGRFSGRQFSNSRSEMNVSTLELGDSALYLCASSGLQGYEQYFGPGTRLTVT.

The gene calls are TRBV13 and TRBJ2-3; D may be TRBD1 (5 bases). CDR3 length: 15 amino acids. Trimming stripped 5 bases from V and 6 bases from J, with 18 bases between. CDR1 and CDR2 (germline): PRHDT, FYEKMQ (reference sequence). The CDR3 sequence is CASSAFGAPRDTQYF. In nucleotides, the CDR3 is TGTGCCAGCAGCGCTTTTGGGGCACCAAGGGATACGCAGTATTTT.

The chain is built from TRBV10-3 and TRBJ1-6; no firm D call. CDR3 length: 13 amino acids. In germline, CDR1 is ENHRY, CDR2 SYGVKD. The V end lost 1 base, the J end lost 8 bases, and 6 bases lay between the germline ends. This chain's CDR3 is CAISEYEDSPLHF. The CDR3 DNA is TGTGCCATCAGTGAGTATGAGGATTCACCCCTCCACTTT.

The rearrangement links TRBV6-1 to TRBJ1-2; the D gene is possibly TRBD1 (5 bases). The V gene's germline CDR1 is MNHNS and CDR2 SASEGT. Trimming removed 3 bases at V and 0 bases at J, with 11 bases between. The CDR3 has 15 amino acids. This CDR3 is CASSDRTTANYGYTF. In DNA form, the CDR3 reads TGTGCCAGCAGTGACAGGACAACAGCTAACTATGGCTACACCTTC.

Many counts were recorded for this clone. The chain couples TRBV4-3 to TRBJ2-2; TRBD2 aligns across 12 bases. V trimming: 4 bases; J trimming: 7 bases; junction bases outside the gene matches: 4. Germline values: CDR1 LGHNA, CDR2 YSLEER. CDR3 size: 15 residues. CDR3: CASSPTSGGNGELFF. The CDR3 DNA reads as TGCGCCAGCAGCCCGACTAGCGGGGGTAACGGGGAGCTGTTTTTT.

The V gene is TRBV6-5, the J gene TRBJ1-2, with 8 bases identical to TRBD1. The CDR3 covers 14 residues. The trim removed 6 bases at V and 4 bases at J, leaving 7 bases unmatched. The germline V gene encodes CDR1 MNHEY and CDR2 SVGAGI. DNA for the CDR3: TGTGCCAGCAGACCTCCTGGACAGGGCTATGGCTACACCTTC. It yields the protein CASRPPGQGYGYTF.

J is TRBJ2-3 and V is TRBV29-1; 9 nucleotides line up with TRBD2. J lost 2 bases, V lost 1 base, and 16 bases had no gene match. Germline V gene data show CDR1 as SQVTM and CDR2 as ANQGSEA. The CDR3 contains 19 residues. The CDR3 DNA is TGCAGCGTTGAAGTTCGTCGGGTATCGGCTAGCGGGGCCACAGATACGCAGTATTTT. As protein: CSVEVRRVSASGATDTQYF.

This chain connects TRBV6-2 or TRBV6-3 to TRBJ2-3; D may be TRBD1 (6 bases). Germline V lookup: CDR1 MNHEY, CDR2 SVGEGT. There are 13 residues in the CDR3. V was pared by 5 bases and J by 10 bases, with 16 bases between. The CDR3 sequence is CASSTIYRAAQYF. For the CDR3, the DNA is TGTGCCAGCAGTACCATATACAGGGCAGCGCAGTATTTT.

The gene calls are TRBV5-5 and TRBJ1-6; D perhaps matches TRBD1 (5 bases). V was cut by 0 bases and J by 11 bases, with 9 bases left in between. The V gene's germline CDR1 is SGHKS and CDR2 YYEKEE (reference sequence). CDR3 length: 13 residues. CDR3 sequence reads: CASSLGDSPPLHF. The DNA of the CDR3 is TGTGCCAGCAGCTTGGGTGACAGTCCACCCCTCCACTTT. Using reference TRBV5-5 and TRBJ1-6 for the parts outside the CDR3, the full variable domain is DAGVTQSPTHLIKTRGQQVTLRCSPISGHKSVSWYQQVLGQGPQFIFQYYEKEERGRGNFPDRFSARQFPNYSSELNVNALLLGDSALYLCASSLGDSPPLHFGNGTRLTVT.